These 8 T cell receptor beta chains were sequenced from one sample in a study of T-cell memory formation after mild COVID-19. TCRdb passed the 5' RACE reads through MiXCR, listing each CDR3 protein once. Counted here are roughly 310,000 distinct CDR3 sequences, approximately 16% occurring once; the ten biggest clones make up about 20%. The sample taken for sequencing was PBMCs or a T cell subset sorted from them (not recorded which). Source of these receptors: a man aged 18 to 30 who had mild COVID-19 (a few samples of this study predate the infection). Cell type and time point are not known.

In this sample, this clonotype turned up a few times. The chain carries TRBV7-9 and TRBJ2-3; D ambiguous. Trimming left V 6 bases short and J 6 bases short, with 10 bases between. CDR1 SEHNR and CDR2 FQNEAQ come from the germline V gene (reference sequence). CDR3 length: 12 residues. The CDR3 region has the DNA TGTGCCAGCAGAAACTTGGTCGATACGCAGTATTTT. The encoded protein is CASRNLVDTQYF.

Ten or more counts support this clonotype. The chain is built from TRBV4-2 and TRBJ2-1; D gene ambiguous. Trimming pared 0 bases from V and 10 bases from J, leaving 10 bases between. The CDR3 runs 13 residues. Germline CDR1 LGHNA, CDR2 YNFKEQ. CDR3 residues: CASSQDLGREQFF. In DNA form, the CDR3 reads TGTGCCAGCAGCCAAGATCTGGGCAGGGAGCAGTTCTTC.

This clonotype was recorded at least ten times. CDR3 bases: TGTGCCAGCAGCTTTTCGTGGGGGAACACTGAAGCTTTCTTT. Protein: CASSFSWGNTEAFF. The V and J genes are TRBV5-4 and TRBJ1-1; D unclear. The germline CDR1 and CDR2 sequences are SGHNT and YYREEE (reference sequence). CDR3 length equals 14 residues. V lost 2 bases to trimming and J lost 1 base, with 9 bases between them.

This clonotype was seen a handful of times. The genes are TRBV7-2 and TRBJ2-7, with 11 bases that match TRBD1. The germline gives CDR1 SGHTA, CDR2 FQGNSA. This CDR3 spans 15 amino acids. The ends lost 2 bases at V and 3 bases at J; junction bases unmatched: 3. CDR3: CASSLSGTGGYEQYF. The CDR3, as DNA: TGTGCCAGCAGCTTATCCGGGACAGGGGGCTACGAGCAGTACTTC.

The chain carries TRBV12-3 or TRBV12-4 and TRBJ1-1; D is possibly TRBD1 (6 bases). The germline V and J ends were trimmed by 4 bases and 9 bases, with 12 bases remaining between them. This CDR3 spans 12 amino acids. CDR3 loop: CASSSGTSQAFF. The DNA of the CDR3 is TGTGCCAGCAGTTCCGGGACATCTCAAGCTTTCTTT.

At least ten counts were recorded for this clonotype. V is TRBV4-1 and J is TRBJ2-3, with D possibly TRBD1 on 5 matching bases. V lost 4 bases, J lost 5 bases, and 16 bases lay in between. This CDR3 has 15 residues. Germline V gives CDR1 MGHRA, CDR2 YSYEKL. The CDR3 loop reads CASSPIQGPEDTQYF. The CDR3 DNA follows: TGCGCCAGCAGCCCCATCCAGGGCCCCGAAGATACGCAGTATTTT.

This clonotype was observed a handful of times. The chain joins TRBV6-6 to TRBJ2-3; perhaps TRBD1 as D (5 bases). V was cut by 6 bases and J by 1 base, with 14 bases left in between. CDR1 is MNHNY, CDR2 SVGAGI, per germline (reference sequence). There are 15 residues in the CDR3. CDR3 protein: CASRGLGRGTDTQYF. CDR3 sequence (DNA): TGTGCCAGCAGAGGGCTGGGCAGGGGCACAGATACGCAGTATTTT.

This clonotype was counted only a few times. The rearrangement joins TRBV2 to TRBJ2-2; D remains unclear. CDR1 and CDR2 (germline): SNHLY, FYNNEI. The CDR3 consists of 13 residues. V was shortened by 7 bases and J by 7 bases, with 13 bases between the two germline ends. CDR3 sequence (DNA): TGTGCCAGCAACCCCTCCGATGACGGGGAGCTGTTTTTT. It codes for CASNPSDDGELFF.